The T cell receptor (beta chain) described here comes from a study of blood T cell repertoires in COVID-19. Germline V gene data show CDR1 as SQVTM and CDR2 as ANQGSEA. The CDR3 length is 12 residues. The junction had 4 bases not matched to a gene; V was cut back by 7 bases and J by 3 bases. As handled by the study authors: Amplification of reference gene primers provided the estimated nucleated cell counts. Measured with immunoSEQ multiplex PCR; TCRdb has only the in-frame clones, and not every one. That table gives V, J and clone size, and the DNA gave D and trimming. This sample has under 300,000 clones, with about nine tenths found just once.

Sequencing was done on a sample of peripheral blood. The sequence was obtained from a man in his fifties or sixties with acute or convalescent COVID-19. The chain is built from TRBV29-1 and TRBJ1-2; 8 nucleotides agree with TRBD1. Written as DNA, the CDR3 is TGCAGCGCTGACAGGGGATACTATGGCTACACCTTC. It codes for CSADRGYYGYTF.